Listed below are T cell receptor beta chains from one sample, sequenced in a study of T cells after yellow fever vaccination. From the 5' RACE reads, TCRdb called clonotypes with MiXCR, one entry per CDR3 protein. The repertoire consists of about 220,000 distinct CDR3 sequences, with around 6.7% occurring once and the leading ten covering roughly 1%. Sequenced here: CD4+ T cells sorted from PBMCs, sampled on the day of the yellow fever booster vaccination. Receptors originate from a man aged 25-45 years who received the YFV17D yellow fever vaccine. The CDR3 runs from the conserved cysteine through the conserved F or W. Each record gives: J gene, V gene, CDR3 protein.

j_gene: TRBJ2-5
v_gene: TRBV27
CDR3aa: CASSFNRGSETQYF

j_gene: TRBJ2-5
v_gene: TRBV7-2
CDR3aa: CASSLDRVQETQYF

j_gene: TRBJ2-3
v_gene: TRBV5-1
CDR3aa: CASSLSGASIDTQYF

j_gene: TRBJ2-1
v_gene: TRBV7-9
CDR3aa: CASSLASGGSVHPFF

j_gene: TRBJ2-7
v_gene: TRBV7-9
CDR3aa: CASSLGGIVNEQYF

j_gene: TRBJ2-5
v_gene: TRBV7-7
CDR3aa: CASSLYPGAKQETQYF

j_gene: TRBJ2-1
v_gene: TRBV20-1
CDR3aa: CSARPRTGTSGTNEQFF

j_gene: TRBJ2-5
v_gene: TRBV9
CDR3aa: CASSSGGRRQETQYF

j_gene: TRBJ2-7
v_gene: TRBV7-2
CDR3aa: CASSRPRQGLYEQYF

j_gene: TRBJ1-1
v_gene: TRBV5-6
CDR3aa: CASSLLRTAAFF

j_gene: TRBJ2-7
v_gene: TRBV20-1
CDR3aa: CSASQGGYEQYF

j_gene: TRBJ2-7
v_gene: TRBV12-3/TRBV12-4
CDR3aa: CASRRTEAYEQYF

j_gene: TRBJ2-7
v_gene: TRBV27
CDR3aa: CASRPRNRVSYEQYF

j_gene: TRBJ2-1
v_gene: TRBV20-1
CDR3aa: CSAKRDNRPEQFF

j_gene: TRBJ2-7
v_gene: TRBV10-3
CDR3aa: CATGTSGRSYLQYF

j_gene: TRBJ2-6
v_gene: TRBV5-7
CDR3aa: CASSSTGRRGPSGANVLTF

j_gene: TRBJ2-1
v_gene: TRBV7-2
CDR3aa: CASSLRSRVNEQFF

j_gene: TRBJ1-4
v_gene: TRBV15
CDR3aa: CATVGRWGHNEKLFF

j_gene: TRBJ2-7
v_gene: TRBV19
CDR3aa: CASSMKSGSSYEQYF

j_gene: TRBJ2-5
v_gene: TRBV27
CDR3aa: CASSLSEARGETQYF

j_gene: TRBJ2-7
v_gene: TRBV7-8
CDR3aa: CASTPGLGRADHEQYF

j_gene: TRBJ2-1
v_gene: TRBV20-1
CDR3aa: CSARDRTGAYNEQFF